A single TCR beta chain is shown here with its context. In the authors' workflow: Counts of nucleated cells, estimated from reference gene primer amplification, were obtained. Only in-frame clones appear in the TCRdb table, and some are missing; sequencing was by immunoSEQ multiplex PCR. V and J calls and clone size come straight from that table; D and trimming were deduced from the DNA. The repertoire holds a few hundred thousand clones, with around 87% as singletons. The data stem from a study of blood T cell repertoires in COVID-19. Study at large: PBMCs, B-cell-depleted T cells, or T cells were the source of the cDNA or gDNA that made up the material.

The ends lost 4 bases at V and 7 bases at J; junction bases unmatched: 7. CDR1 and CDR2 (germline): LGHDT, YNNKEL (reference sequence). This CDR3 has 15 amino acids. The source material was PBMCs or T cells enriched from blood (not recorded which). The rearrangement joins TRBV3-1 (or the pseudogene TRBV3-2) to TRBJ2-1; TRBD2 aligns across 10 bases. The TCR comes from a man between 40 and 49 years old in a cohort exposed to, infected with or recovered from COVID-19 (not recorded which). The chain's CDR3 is CASSRGLAEENEQFF. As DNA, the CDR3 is TGTGCCAGCAGCCGCGGACTAGCGGAAGAAAATGAGCAGTTCTTC.